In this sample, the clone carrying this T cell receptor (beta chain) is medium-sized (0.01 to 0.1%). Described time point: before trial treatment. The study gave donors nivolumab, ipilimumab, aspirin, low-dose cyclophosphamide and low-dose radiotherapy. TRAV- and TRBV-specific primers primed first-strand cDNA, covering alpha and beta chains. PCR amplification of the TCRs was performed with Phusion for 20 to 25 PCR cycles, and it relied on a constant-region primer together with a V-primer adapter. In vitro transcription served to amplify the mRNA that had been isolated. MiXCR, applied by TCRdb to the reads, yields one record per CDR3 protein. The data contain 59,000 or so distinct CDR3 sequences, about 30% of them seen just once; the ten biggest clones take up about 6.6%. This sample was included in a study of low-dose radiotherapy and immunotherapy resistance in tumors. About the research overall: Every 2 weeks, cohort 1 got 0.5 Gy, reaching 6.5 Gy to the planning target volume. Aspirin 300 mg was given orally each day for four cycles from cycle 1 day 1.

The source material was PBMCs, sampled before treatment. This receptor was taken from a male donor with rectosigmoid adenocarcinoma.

CDR3 amino acids: CASSPPGLKETQYF. The CDR3, as DNA: TGTGCCAGCAGTCCACCTGGCCTAAAAGAGACCCAGTACTTC. This chain joins TRBV28 and TRBJ2-5; unclear D gene. In germline, CDR1 is MDHEN, CDR2 SYDVKM. CDR3 size: 14 residues. V was cut by 5 bases and J by 3 bases, with 13 bases left in between.